This T cell receptor beta chain was captured in a study of T cells in women clearing cervical HPV infection. Study-wide results and limits: Combining TCR richness with V gene abundances gave approximately 0.84 AUC. TRBV6-7 relative abundance averaged about 0.11% in cases and roughly 0.17% in controls.

V was pared by 3 bases and J by 7 bases, with 18 bases between. The CDR3 has 15 residues. About this clone itself: Its antigen is not identified. The CDR3 end is not reached by the read, which stops 3 residues before it; the germline J gene fills it in.

Some clones are missing from TCRdb's copy, which holds only in-frame ones; the method was immunoSEQ multiplex PCR. The sample is made up of about 20,000 clones, and the top ten hold 2.5% to 3.5% of it. This TCR derives from a woman between 18 and 70 years old with a cervical HPV16 infection that either progressed to CIN3+ or cleared (not recorded which). This chain joins TRBV12-3 or TRBV12-4 and TRBJ1-2, with a possible D match to TRBD1 (6 bases). Specimen: blood buffy coat. The CDR3 loop reads CASSLAGAYSGGYTF. CDR3 DNA, as far as it was read: TGTGCCAGCAGTTTGGCAGGGGCGTACTCCGGTGGC.